These 14 T cell receptor beta chains came from one sample sequenced in a study of Ad26.COV2.S vaccination and SARS-CoV-2 variants. The table came from immunoSEQ multiplex PCR; TCRdb's copy has only in-frame clones and leaves some out. The repertoire consists of approximately 300,000 clones, with 70% to 90% occurring once and the leading ten covering approximately 2.2%. Indicated treatment: 15 to 20 received Ad26.COV2.S at low or high dose, single or two shots; about 5 received placebo; per-sample allocation not given. All samples were drawn on day 63, counting from the first vaccine or placebo injection. Material: peripheral blood, obtained in a trial of Ad26.COV2.S vaccine versus placebo. The origin of the receptors is a person aged 18-65 years who received the Ad26.COV2.S COVID-19 vaccine or a placebo.

This chain joins TRBV11-2 and TRBJ2-7; TRBD1 aligns across 7 bases. V trimming: 4 bases; J trimming: 2 bases; junction bases outside the gene matches: 5. Per germline, CDR1 SGHAT and CDR2 FQNNGV. This CDR3 has 14 amino acids. The CDR3 DNA reads as TGTGCCAGCAGCTGGACCGGGACAGCCTACGAGCAGTACTTC. Protein sequence: CASSWTGTAYEQYF. The variable domain in full, with the rest retrieved from reference TRBV11-2 and TRBJ2-7, is EAGVAQSPRYKIIEKRQSVAFWCNPISGHATLYWYQQILGQGPKLLIQFQNNGVVDDSQLPKDRFSAERLKGVDSTLKIQPAKLEDSAVYLCASSWTGTAYEQYFGPGTRLTVT.

The V gene is TRBV30, the J gene TRBJ1-4, with a weak D call TRBD1 (5 bases). Per the germline V gene, CDR1 is GTSNPN and CDR2 is SVGIG (reference sequence). The V end was cut by 2 bases, the J end by 0 bases, with 13 bases between. The CDR3 has 16 residues. The CDR3 reads CAWSRDRIPTNEKLFF. CDR3 sequence (DNA): TGTGCCTGGAGTCGGGACCGAATACCAACTAATGAAAAACTGTTTTTT.

The J gene is TRBJ2-5, the V gene TRBV11-3; no definite D call. V lost 2 bases and J 2 bases, leaving 6 bases between the germline ends. CDR3 length equals 13 residues. Germline V gene data show CDR1 as SGHNT and CDR2 as YENEEA. The CDR3 bases are TGTGCCAGCAGCTTAAACAGTCAAGAGACCCAGTACTTC. It encodes CASSLNSQETQYF. The full variable domain, with the rest looked up from reference TRBV11-3 and TRBJ2-5, is EAGVVQSPRYKIIEKKQPVAFWCNPISGHNTLYWYLQNLGQGPELLIRYENEEAVDDSQLPKDRFSAERLKGVDSTLKIQPAELGDSAVYLCASSLNSQETQYFGPGTRLLVL.

The chain joins TRBV6-1 to TRBJ1-3, with 8 positions matching TRBD1. Germline CDR1 MNHNS, CDR2 SASEGT. Trimming at V came to 1 base and at J to 3 bases, leaving 5 bases not matched to a gene. This CDR3 comprises 16 residues. The CDR3 nucleotides are TGTGCCAGCAGTGAAGTAGGCAGGGGGCTTGGAAACACCATATATTTT. Its translation: CASSEVGRGLGNTIYF.

The chain is built from TRBV3-1 (or the pseudogene TRBV3-2) and TRBJ2-2; D possibly matches TRBD1 or TRBD2 (6 bases each). CDR1 and CDR2 (germline): LGHDT, YNNKEL (reference sequence). The CDR3 spans 15 residues. Trimming removed 2 bases at V and 5 bases at J, with 12 bases between. The CDR3 coding sequence is TGTGCCAGCAGCCAACGGGGGCAGGGGACCGGGGAGCTGTTTTTT. Translated: CASSQRGQGTGELFF.

The V and J genes are TRBV19 and TRBJ1-2; TRBD1 is a possible D gene (5 bases). The V end lost 5 bases, the J end lost 1 base, and 11 bases lay between the germline ends. The CDR3 totals 14 residues. From germline, CDR1 is LNHDA and CDR2 SQIVND (reference sequence). CDR3 amino acids: CASSLAGLNYGYTF. DNA of the CDR3: TGTGCCAGTAGTCTCGCGGGGCTTAACTATGGCTACACCTTC. The full variable domain, rest sourced from reference TRBV19 and TRBJ1-2, is DGGITQSPKYLFRKEGQNVTLSCEQNLNHDAMYWYRQDPGQGLRLIYYSQIVNDFQKGDIAEGYSVSREKKESFPLTVTSAQKNPTAFYLCASSLAGLNYGYTFGSGTRLTVV.

The chain is built from TRBV5-6 and TRBJ1-3; D is uncertain. The CDR3 covers 15 residues. Germline V CDR1 and CDR2: SGHDT, YYEEEE. V was clipped by 0 bases and J by 2 bases, with 9 bases between them. CDR3: CASSLAGSAGNTIYF. The CDR3 DNA reads as TGTGCCAGCAGCTTGGCCGGCTCCGCTGGAAACACCATATATTTT.

The genes are TRBV5-4 and TRBJ2-3; a weak D match, TRBD2 (5 bases). V was clipped by 4 bases and J by 2 bases, with 11 bases between them. There are 14 residues in the CDR3. Germline V gene sequence: CDR1 SGHNT, CDR2 YYREEE (reference sequence). CDR3 residues: CASSPDFYTDTQYF. CDR3 in DNA: TGTGCCAGCAGCCCGGACTTCTACACAGATACGCAGTATTTT.

The chain carries TRBV19 and TRBJ1-5, with TRBD1 as a possible D gene (6 bases). Germline-derived CDR1 and CDR2 are LNHDA and SQIVND (reference sequence). V was clipped by 4 bases and J by 1 base, with 11 bases between them. The CDR3 loop spans 15 amino acids. CDR3 amino acids: CASSSHRASNQPQHF. CDR3 coding DNA: TGTGCCAGTAGTAGCCACAGGGCGAGCAATCAGCCCCAGCATTTT.

This chain joins TRBV10-2 and TRBJ2-3; 8 nucleotides agree with TRBD2. Germline trimming cut 7 bases from V and 0 bases from J; bases unmatched to any gene: 6. The CDR3 sequence is 15 residues long. Germline V gene sequence: CDR1 WSHSY, CDR2 SAAADI. The CDR3 loop is CASISGGASTDTQYF. For the CDR3, the DNA is TGCGCCAGCATTTCGGGGGGGGCTAGCACAGATACGCAGTATTTT.

V and J are TRBV7-2 and TRBJ1-3; TRBD1 might be the D (5 bases). Germline lookup yields CDR1 SGHTA and CDR2 FQGNSA. The V gene lost 1 base and the J gene lost 0 bases, with 13 bases spanning the gap. The CDR3 is 17 residues long. CDR3: CASSLGTGGSSGNTIYF. The DNA of the CDR3 is TGTGCCAGCAGCTTAGGGACGGGGGGGAGCTCTGGAAACACCATATATTTT.

The chain joins TRBV6-5 to TRBJ2-3; the D gene is possibly TRBD1 (5 bases). The CDR3 is made up of 15 amino acids. Germline V gene sequence: CDR1 MNHEY, CDR2 SVGAGI. The germline V and J ends were trimmed by 2 bases and 4 bases, with 13 bases remaining between them. This chain's CDR3 is CASSYGAVPPDTQYF. CDR3 DNA: TGTGCCAGCAGTTACGGGGCCGTCCCACCAGATACGCAGTATTTT.

V and J are TRBV5-1 and TRBJ2-7; TRBD1 matches at 8 bases. The CDR3 sequence is 14 residues long. Germline CDR1 SGHRS, CDR2 YFSETQ. The V segment lost 2 bases and the J segment 1 base; nucleotides outside the gene matches: 2. The CDR3 region has the DNA TGCGCCAGCAGCTTCCAGGGGGCATCCTACGAGCAGTACTTC. It codes for CASSFQGASYEQYF.

This chain joins TRBV7-6 and TRBJ1-2, with 7 bases lining up with TRBD1. With 5 bases clipped from V and 2 bases from J, the junction kept 2 bases outside the gene matches. This CDR3 comprises 13 residues. The V gene's germline CDR1 is SGHVS and CDR2 FNYEAQ. The CDR3 nucleotides are TGTGCCAGCAGCCCGGACAGGAACTATGGCTACACCTTC. Protein: CASSPDRNYGYTF.